Each of the 29 T cell receptor beta chains below was sequenced from the same sample in a study of T cell changes during pregnancy in multiple sclerosis (dated by TCRdb to about 2019). Libraries came from the immunoSEQ multiplex PCR assay. TCRdb took over this immuneACCESS table, retaining in-frame rearrangements with V and J assigned. Such tables are incomplete; in checked studies, under half of the missing clones stem from an unresolved V gene, and the remainder is unexplained. Recorded for this sample are 39,000 or so clones; 94% of them occurred a single time. Together, the top ten hold around 8.1% of the sample. The sample here was CD8+ T cells from peripheral blood mononuclear cells, taken in the third trimester of pregnancy. These TCRs come from a female donor with multiple sclerosis, enrolled in a pregnancy study.

The chain employs TRBV11-2 and TRBJ2-1; 9 bases agree with TRBD2. The CDR3 contains 17 residues. Germline V gene lookup returns CDR1 SGHAT and CDR2 FQNNGV. J lost 5 bases, V lost 1 base, and 9 bases had no gene match. This chain's CDR3 is CASSLAPSGIFDNEQFF. The CDR3, as DNA: TGTGCCAGCAGCTTAGCACCTAGCGGGATCTTCGACAATGAGCAGTTCTTC.

The chain joins TRBV5-1 to TRBJ2-7; 7 bases match TRBD1. The CDR3 length is 14 residues. Germline loops: CDR1 SGHRS, CDR2 YFSETQ. The V segment lost 3 bases and the J segment 3 bases; nucleotides outside the gene matches: 6. The CDR3 reads CASSSQGVLYEQYF. DNA of the CDR3: TGCGCCAGCAGCTCTCAGGGGGTACTCTACGAGCAGTACTTC.

The chain links TRBV4-3 to TRBJ2-2, with TRBD1 as a possible D gene (6 bases). The germline V gene has CDR1 LGHNA and CDR2 YSLEER. V dropped 3 bases and J dropped 7 bases, with 12 bases sitting between them. This CDR3 comprises 14 residues. The CDR3 DNA reads as TGCGCCAGCAGCCATACAGGGTCCGGCGGGGAGCTGTTTTTT. Translated, it gives CASSHTGSGGELFF.

This clone was seen only once. CDR3 loop: CASSPALGGKAYNEQFF. The CDR3, as DNA: TGCGCCAGCAGCCCGGCGCTGGGCGGGAAAGCATACAATGAGCAGTTCTTC. This chain uses TRBV4-3 with TRBJ2-1, with D possibly TRBD2 on 6 matching bases. The CDR3 has 17 amino acids. V dropped 4 bases and J dropped 4 bases, with 20 bases sitting between them. Per germline, CDR1 LGHNA and CDR2 YSLEER.

The chain has TRBV28 and TRBJ2-7; 7 positions match TRBD1. Germline V gene lookup returns CDR1 MDHEN and CDR2 SYDVKM. The V gene end was trimmed by 3 bases and the J gene end by 4 bases; junction bases not matched to a gene: 9. The CDR3 loop spans 15 amino acids. CDR3 sequence reads: CASSFRTGGTYEQYF. The CDR3 DNA follows: TGTGCCAGCAGTTTCCGGACAGGAGGAACATACGAGCAGTACTTC.

In this sample, this clone turned up once. The rearrangement links TRBV27 to TRBJ2-7, with 7 bases identical to TRBD1. The CDR3 runs 14 residues. The junction had 8 bases not matched to a gene; V was cut back by 5 bases and J by 4 bases. The germline V gene has CDR1 MNHEY and CDR2 SMNVEV (reference sequence). The CDR3 DNA is TGTGCCAGCAGTCAAAGGGACAGCTTGTACGAGCAGTACTTC. Protein: CASSQRDSLYEQYF.

This chain connects TRBV27 to TRBJ2-7; 9 bases align to TRBD2. V gave up 3 bases and J gave up 3 bases; unmatched junction bases: 3. This CDR3 is 14 amino acids long. Germline V gene data show CDR1 as MNHEY and CDR2 as SMNVEV (reference sequence). The CDR3 DNA reads as TGTGCCAGCAGTTTTGCTAGCGGGATCTACGAGCAGTACTTC. Amino acids: CASSFASGIYEQYF.

The chain joins TRBV4-1 to TRBJ2-5, with D perhaps matching TRBD2 (6 bases). This CDR3 has 14 residues. V lost 1 base and J lost 5, with 11 bases in between. The germline gives CDR1 MGHRA, CDR2 YSYEKL. The CDR3 spells CASSQGAGRETQYF. For the CDR3, the DNA is TGCGCCAGCAGCCAAGGTGCAGGGAGGGAGACCCAGTACTTC.

The V gene is TRBV28, the J gene TRBJ2-5; the match to TRBD2 covers 12 bases. CDR1 is MDHEN, CDR2 SYDVKM, per germline. The CDR3 spans 19 residues. Trimming removed 7 bases from V and 1 base from J; junction bases left unmatched: 16. CDR3 amino acids: CASKGASGRAIFPQETQYF. DNA of the CDR3: TGTGCCAGCAAGGGGGCTAGCGGGAGGGCCATATTTCCCCAAGAGACCCAGTACTTC. The variable domain in full, completed from reference TRBV28 and TRBJ2-5, reads DVKVTQSSRYLVKRTGEKVFLECVQDMDHENMFWYRQDPGLGLRLIYFSYDVKMKEKGDIPEGYSVSREKKERFSLILESASTNQTSMYLCASKGASGRAIFPQETQYFGPGTRLLVL.

This clone showed up just once. J is TRBJ2-3 and V is TRBV5-8; D possibly corresponds to TRBD1 (6 bases). Germline loops: CDR1 SGHTS, CDR2 YDEGEE. Trimming stripped 4 bases from V and 0 bases from J, with 12 bases between. CDR3 length equals 15 residues. CDR3 amino acids: CASSQSDRSTDTQYF. As DNA, the CDR3 is TGTGCCAGCAGCCAATCAGACAGGAGCACAGATACGCAGTATTTT.

In its sample, this clone was seen once. This chain joins TRBV4-1 and TRBJ2-1; D gene uncertain. The CDR3 covers 15 residues. V was clipped by 4 bases and J by 6 bases, with 16 bases between them. Germline V gene lookup returns CDR1 MGHRA and CDR2 YSYEKL. CDR3 sequence: CASSRSPGVGNEQFF. CDR3 coding DNA: TGCGCCAGCAGCCGGTCGCCTGGAGTGGGCAATGAGCAGTTCTTC.

The table lists this clone with a count of one. This chain uses TRBV5-1 with TRBJ1-5; D is possibly TRBD1 (6 bases). The CDR3 totals 16 residues. Trimming cost V 4 bases and J 0 bases, with 14 bases left between them. Germline CDR1 is SGHRS and CDR2 is YFSETQ. The CDR3 coding sequence is TGCGCCAGCAGCCTGGACAGCCGAGATAGCAATCAGCCCCAGCATTTT. Translation gives CASSLDSRDSNQPQHF. The full variable domain, in which reference TRBV5-1 and TRBJ1-5 provide the parts outside the CDR3, is KAGVTQTPRYLIKTRGQQVTLSCSPISGHRSVSWYQQTPGQGLQFLFEYFSETQRNKGNFPGRFSGRQFSNSRSEMNVSTLELGDSALYLCASSLDSRDSNQPQHFGDGTRLSIL.

The genes are TRBV27 and TRBJ2-7; 7 nucleotides agree with TRBD1. The CDR3 has 15 residues. Per the germline V gene, CDR1 is MNHEY and CDR2 is SMNVEV (reference sequence). The ends lost 3 bases at V and 0 bases at J; junction bases unmatched: 5. The CDR3 here is CASSLWTGGSYEQYF. The CDR3 DNA reads TGTGCCAGCAGTTTGTGGACAGGCGGCTCCTACGAGCAGTACTTC.

The chain combines TRBV7-3 with TRBJ2-3; 14 nucleotides align to TRBD2. Trimming removed 5 bases from V and 8 bases from J; junction bases left unmatched: 3. Germline V gives CDR1 SGHTA, CDR2 FQGTGA. The CDR3 loop spans 14 amino acids. CDR3 sequence (DNA): TGTGCCAGCAGCCAGGGGACTAGCGGGAGTACGCAGTATTTT. This sequence encodes CASSQGTSGSTQYF.

This clone counts as medium-sized. This sequence joins TRBV6-1 and TRBJ2-6; no reliable D call. The V end lost 1 base, the J end lost 3 bases, and 7 bases lay between the germline ends. Germline CDR1 MNHNS, CDR2 SASEGT. The CDR3 has 15 residues. CDR3 region: CASSEGQDGANVLTF. CDR3 in DNA: TGTGCCAGCAGTGAAGGGCAGGATGGGGCCAACGTCCTGACTTTC.

The chain joins TRBV5-4 to TRBJ1-1; weak D call: TRBD1 (6 bases). In germline, CDR1 is SGHNT, CDR2 YYREEE (reference sequence). The CDR3 sequence is 15 residues long. V gave up 5 bases and J gave up 4 bases, with 18 bases separating them. In DNA form, the CDR3 reads TGTGCCAGCAGTCGGACGCAGGGGTTGGTCACTGAAGCTTTCTTT. Translated, it gives CASSRTQGLVTEAFF.

The CDR3 DNA reads as TGTGCCAGCATCAGCGGGTTTTCCTACGAGCAGTACTTC. This gives the protein CASISGFSYEQYF. The rearrangement uses TRBV2 and TRBJ2-7; tentatively, D is TRBD2 (6 bases). This CDR3 spans 13 amino acids. V dropped 7 bases and J dropped 1 base, with 11 bases sitting between them. CDR1 and CDR2 (germline): SNHLY, FYNNEI.

The J gene is TRBJ2-6, the V gene TRBV27, with 7 bases matching TRBD1. The CDR3 covers 16 residues. The V segment lost 4 bases and the J segment 2 bases; nucleotides outside the gene matches: 5. Germline CDR1 MNHEY, CDR2 SMNVEV (reference sequence). The CDR3 protein is CASSSPGQAGANVLTF. The CDR3 nucleotides read TGTGCCAGCAGTTCCCCCGGACAGGCTGGGGCCAACGTCCTGACTTTC.

This chain's CDR3 is CASIVAGGPTDTQYF. Written as DNA, the CDR3 is TGTGCCAGCATCGTCGCGGGAGGGCCGACAGATACGCAGTATTTT. The chain employs TRBV12-1 and TRBJ2-3; the DNA was not compared with TRBD2, the D call given in the table. TRBV12-1 is a pseudogene locus. The CDR3 is 15 residues long.

V is TRBV7-8 and J is TRBJ1-1, with D unclear. CDR1 SGHVS and CDR2 FQNEAQ come from the germline V gene. This CDR3 region has 14 residues. Trimming shortened V by 2 bases and J by 3 bases, and 10 bases separated the two germline ends. CDR3 nucleotide sequence: TGTGCCAGCAGCTTATGGGCTTCGTACACTGAAGCTTTCTTT. Translation: CASSLWASYTEAFF. Drawing the rest from reference TRBV7-8 and TRBJ1-1, the complete variable domain is GAGVSQSPRYKVAKRGQDVALRCDPISGHVSLFWYQQALGQGPEFLTYFQNEAQLDKSGLPSDRFFAERPEGSVSTLKIQRTQQEDSAVYLCASSLWASYTEAFFGQGTRLTVV.

The chain couples TRBV2 to TRBJ1-5, with no clear D. The CDR3 has 15 residues. The germline V and J ends were trimmed by 3 bases and 7 bases, with 16 bases remaining between them. Looked up from germline, CDR1 is SNHLY and CDR2 is FYNNEI. CDR3 sequence (DNA): TGTGCCAGCAGTGACAGGTTTGCGGGTAAGCAGCCCCAGCATTTT. Its translation is CASSDRFAGKQPQHF.

This chain connects TRBV7-9 to TRBJ1-1; the match to TRBD1 covers 8 bases. Germline trimming cut 6 bases from V and 1 base from J; bases unmatched to any gene: 4. Germline values: CDR1 SEHNR, CDR2 FQNEAQ (reference sequence). This CDR3 has 14 residues. CDR3 amino acids: CASRSTGGNTEAFF. CDR3 sequence (DNA): TGTGCCAGCAGGTCAACAGGGGGGAACACTGAAGCTTTCTTT.

V and J are TRBV2 and TRBJ2-3; a weak D match, TRBD2 (6 bases). The length of the CDR3 is 13 residues. V lost 7 bases to trimming and J lost 0 bases, with 8 bases between them. Germline CDR1 SNHLY, CDR2 FYNNEI. CDR3 protein: CASKGTSTDTQYF. In nucleotides, the CDR3 is TGTGCCAGCAAGGGGACTAGCACAGATACGCAGTATTTT.

The rearrangement uses TRBV4-1 and TRBJ2-7; 14 bases are a match to TRBD2. V shed 4 bases and J 4 bases; nucleotides not matched to a gene: 6. Germline CDR1 MGHRA, CDR2 YSYEKL. The CDR3 runs to 16 residues. CDR3 nucleotide sequence: TGCGCCAGCAGCCGAGGGACTAGCGGGAGCACGTACGAGCAGTACTTC. The encoded protein is CASSRGTSGSTYEQYF.

This CDR3 is CASSESKGGADYGYTF. CDR3 DNA: TGCGCCAGCAGTGAGTCGAAAGGGGGGGCGGACTATGGCTACACCTTC. V usage is TRBV10-1 and J usage is TRBJ1-2; perhaps TRBD1 as D (6 bases). Germline V CDR1 and CDR2: WNHNN, SYGVQD (reference sequence). With 0 bases removed from V and 3 bases from J, the gap between germline ends came to 14 bases. The CDR3 covers 16 residues.

This clone was found once. The chain uses TRBV28 and TRBJ1-4; TRBD1 matches at 8 bases. Germline CDR1 is MDHEN and CDR2 is SYDVKM. The CDR3 is made up of 16 amino acids. Germline trimming cut 1 base from V and 4 bases from J; bases unmatched to any gene: 5. In DNA form, the CDR3 reads TGTGCCAGCAGTTTATCAGACAGGGGAGGTAATGAAAAACTGTTTTTT. It yields the protein CASSLSDRGGNEKLFF.

The chain has TRBV29-1 and TRBJ2-2, with TRBD2 identical over 7 bases. CDR1 is SQVTM and CDR2 is ANQGSEA in the germline V gene. The V and J ends lost 0 bases and 6 bases, in that order; junction bases with no gene match: 10. This CDR3 contains 16 residues. CDR3 sequence reads: CSVEDLSGDEAGELFF. The CDR3 DNA sequence: TGCAGCGTTGAAGATCTGAGCGGGGACGAAGCCGGGGAGCTGTTTTTT.

The CDR3 spells CASSEVGVAKNIQYF. The DNA of the CDR3 is TGCGCCAGCAGTGAGGTCGGGGTAGCCAAAAACATTCAGTACTTC. The chain employs TRBV10-1 and TRBJ2-4, with D perhaps matching TRBD2 (5 bases). The CDR3 extends over 15 amino acids. V was cut by 2 bases and J by 0 bases, with 8 bases left in between. Looked up from germline, CDR1 is WNHNN and CDR2 is SYGVQD (reference sequence).

The chain couples TRBV27 to TRBJ1-1, with 7 bases matching TRBD1. The trim removed 6 bases at V and 10 bases at J, leaving 14 bases unmatched. Germline lookup yields CDR1 MNHEY and CDR2 SMNVEV (reference sequence). This CDR3 spans 14 amino acids. For the CDR3, the DNA is TGTGCCAGCAGCCACAGGGGCATACTTAGCTCAGCTTTCTTT. Translated: CASSHRGILSSAFF.